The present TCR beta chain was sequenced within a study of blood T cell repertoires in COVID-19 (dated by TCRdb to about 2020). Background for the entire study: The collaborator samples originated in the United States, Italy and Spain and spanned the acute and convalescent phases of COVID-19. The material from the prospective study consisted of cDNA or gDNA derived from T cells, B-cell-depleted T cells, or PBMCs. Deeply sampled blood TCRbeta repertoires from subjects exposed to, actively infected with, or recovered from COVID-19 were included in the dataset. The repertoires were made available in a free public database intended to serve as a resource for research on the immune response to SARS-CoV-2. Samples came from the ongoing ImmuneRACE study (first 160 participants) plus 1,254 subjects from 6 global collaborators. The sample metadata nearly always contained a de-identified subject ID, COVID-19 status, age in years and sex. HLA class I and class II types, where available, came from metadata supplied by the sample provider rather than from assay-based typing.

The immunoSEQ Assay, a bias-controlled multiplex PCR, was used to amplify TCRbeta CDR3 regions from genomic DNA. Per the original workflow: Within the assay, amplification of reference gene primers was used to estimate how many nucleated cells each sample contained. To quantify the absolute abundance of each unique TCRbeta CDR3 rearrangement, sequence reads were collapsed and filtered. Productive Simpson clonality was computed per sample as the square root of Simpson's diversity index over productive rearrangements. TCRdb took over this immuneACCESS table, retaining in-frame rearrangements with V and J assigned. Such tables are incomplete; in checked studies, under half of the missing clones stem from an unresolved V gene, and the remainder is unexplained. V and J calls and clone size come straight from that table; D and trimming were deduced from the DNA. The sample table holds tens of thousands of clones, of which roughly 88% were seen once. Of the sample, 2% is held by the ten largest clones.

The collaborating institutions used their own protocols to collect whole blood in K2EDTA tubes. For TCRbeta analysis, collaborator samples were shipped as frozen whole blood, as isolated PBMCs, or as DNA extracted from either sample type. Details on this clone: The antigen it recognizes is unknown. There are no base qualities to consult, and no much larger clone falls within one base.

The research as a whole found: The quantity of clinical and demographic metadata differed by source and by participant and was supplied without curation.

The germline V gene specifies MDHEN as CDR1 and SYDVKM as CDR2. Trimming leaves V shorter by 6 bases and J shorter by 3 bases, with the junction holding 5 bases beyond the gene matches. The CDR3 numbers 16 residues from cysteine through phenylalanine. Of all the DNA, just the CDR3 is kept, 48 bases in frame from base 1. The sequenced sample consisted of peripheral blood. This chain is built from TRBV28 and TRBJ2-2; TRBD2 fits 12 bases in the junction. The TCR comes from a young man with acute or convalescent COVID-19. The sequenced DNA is TGTGCCAGCAGGAAGAGACTAGCGGGAGACACCGGGGAGCTGTTTTTT. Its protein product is CASRKRLAGDTGELFF.